This T cell receptor beta chain was retrieved from a study of cytomegalovirus exposure and HLA in healthy donors. In germline, CDR1 is KGHSH, CDR2 LQKENI. Trimming left V 3 bases short and J 6 bases short, with 18 bases between. CDR3 length equals 15 residues. Notes on the study in general: In a later analysis, parvovirus B19, influenza, CMV and Epstein-Barr virus appeared linked to several top co-occurrence clusters.

This clone has just one count. What it binds is not known. Vbeta (60) and Jbeta (13) primers were used in the PCR. Generated by immunoSEQ multiplex PCR, the TCRdb table keeps only in-frame clones and is missing some. Here the sample spans about 170,000 clones, 60% to 85% being singletons. The J gene is TRBJ2-7, the V gene TRBV18, with a tentative D call TRBD2 (7 bases). The receptor was derived from a female donor in good health and CMV-seronegative. The sequencing input was PBMCs. CDR3: CASSPQRGGGSEQYF. In DNA, the CDR3 is TGTGCCAGCTCACCTCAAAGGGGGGGCGGCTCCGAGCAGTACTTC.